Listed below are T cell receptor beta chains from one sample, sequenced in a study of cytomegalovirus exposure and HLA in healthy donors. TCRdb's copy holds only in-frame clones and misses some; the assay was immunoSEQ multiplex PCR. Among approximately 100,000 clones, 75% to 85% were seen once, and the ten largest hold about 4.2%. Sample: PBMCs. These receptors all stem from a woman between 50 and 59 years old in good health and CMV-seropositive. Each CDR3 is given with its conserved first and last residue. A D gene is named only where the DNA matches it firmly. Size is stated for part of the rows, as once, few or many counts, or as a class when the clone is expanded.

j_call	d_call	clone_size	v_call	cdr3_aa	cdr3_nt
TRBJ1-1	TRBD1	-	TRBV5-6	CASGTPGTGKHPEAFF	TGTGCCAGCGGCACCCCCGGGACAGGCAAGCACCCTGAAGCTTTCTTT
TRBJ1-6	-	-	TRBV19	CASSLTGQNSPLHF	TGTGCCAGTAGCCTCACAGGGCAAAATTCACCCCTCCACTTT
TRBJ2-7	-	-	TRBV27	CASSYSTSYEQYF	TGTGCCAGCAGTTACAGTACCTCCTACGAGCAGTACTTC
TRBJ1-4	TRBD1	few	TRBV5-5	CASSFHRGPNEKLFF	TGTGCCAGCAGCTTCCACAGGGGTCCTAATGAAAAACTGTTTTTT
TRBJ2-1	-	once	TRBV6-5	CASIPVGGNEQFF	TGTGCCAGCATCCCGGTAGGAGGCAATGAGCAGTTCTTC
TRBJ2-6	TRBD2	-	TRBV5-4	CASSLDLAGAVPGANVLTF	TGTGCCAGCAGCTTAGATCTAGCGGGAGCAGTCCCTGGGGCCAACGTCCTGACTTTC
TRBJ1-5	-	-	TRBV6-5	CASSSGVGGNQPQHF	TGTGCCAGCAGCTCAGGGGTGGGGGGCAATCAGCCCCAGCATTTT
TRBJ1-6	-	-	TRBV27	CASSLLENSPLHF	TGTGCCAGCAGTTTATTAGAGAATTCACCCCTCCACTTT
TRBJ1-6	-	-	TRBV7-8	CASSFMRAGVDSPLHF	TGTGCCAGCAGCTTCATGAGAGCAGGGGTCGATTCACCCCTCCACTTT
TRBJ1-6	-	-	TRBV4-2	CASSYFRDTNSPLHF	TGTGCCAGCAGCTACTTCCGGGACACTAATTCACCCCTCCACTTT
TRBJ2-7	-	once	TRBV5-6	CASSLRDFSSYEQYF	TGTGCCAGCAGCTTGCGGGACTTTAGCTCCTACGAGCAGTACTTC
TRBJ1-6	TRBD1	-	TRBV30	CAWSRIGGTGNNSPLHF	TGTGCCTGGAGTAGGATTGGTGGGACAGGGAATAATTCACCCCTCCACTTT
TRBJ2-7	TRBD1	-	TRBV9	CASSVGTEGYEQYF	TGTGCCAGCAGCGTTGGGACAGAAGGCTACGAGCAGTACTTC
TRBJ1-1	-	-	TRBV10-3	CAISGPTEAFF	TGTGCCATCAGTGGGCCCACTGAAGCTTTCTTT
TRBJ2-2	TRBD2	-	TRBV12-5	CASGLPPGGGNTGELFF	TGTGCTAGTGGTTTGCCTCCGGGAGGGGGAAACACCGGGGAGCTGTTTTTT
TRBJ1-2	-	-	TRBV9	CASSESTGDYGYTF	TGTGCCAGCAGCGAATCGACGGGGGACTATGGCTACACCTTC
TRBJ1-2	TRBD1	-	TRBV4-1	CASSRGGIYGYTF	TGCGCCAGCAGCCGAGGGGGCATCTATGGCTACACCTTC
TRBJ1-2	-	-	TRBV9	CASSVEGREDGYTF	TGTGCCAGCAGCGTAGAGGGGAGGGAGGACGGCTACACCTTC
TRBJ2-5	-	-	TRBV5-6	CASSSRGFGQETQYF	TGTGCCAGCAGCTCCCGGGGGTTCGGCCAAGAGACCCAGTACTTC
TRBJ2-3	TRBD2	once	TRBV4-2	CASSQGLAGARDTQYF	TGTGCCAGCAGCCAAGGACTAGCGGGAGCGAGAGATACGCAGTATTTT
TRBJ1-2	TRBD1	once	TRBV6-5	CASSSPGTGLNGYTF	TGTGCCAGCAGTTCCCCCGGGACAGGGCTAAATGGCTACACCTTC
TRBJ2-4	TRBD2	-	TRBV29-1	CSVLAGKDIQYF	TGCAGCGTCCTAGCGGGAAAGGACATTCAGTACTTC
TRBJ2-2	TRBD1	-	TRBV23-1	CASSQPRDRGTGELFF	TGCGCCAGCAGTCAACCCCGGGACAGGGGTACCGGGGAGCTGTTTTTT
TRBJ1-6	-	few	TRBV7-9	CASSLDRQNILSLHF	TGTGCCAGCAGCTTAGACCGACAGAACATCCTATCGCTCCACTTT
TRBJ2-3	TRBD1	-	TRBV18	CASSPTWDSLSPSTDTQYF	TGTGCCAGCTCACCAACTTGGGACAGTCTATCACCTAGCACAGATACGCAGTATTTT
TRBJ2-2	-	once	TRBV14	CASSPSNRVTSFTGELFF	TGTGCCAGCAGCCCATCGAACAGAGTGACTAGTTTCACCGGGGAGCTGTTTTTT
TRBJ1-5	TRBD1	-	TRBV5-1	CASSLGDRGGLGQPQHF	TGCGCCAGCAGCTTGGGAGACAGGGGAGGCCTAGGTCAGCCCCAGCATTTT
TRBJ2-3	TRBD2	-	TRBV27	CASSSPGGGAAF	TGTGCCAGCAGTTCCCCCGGCGGGGGGGCGGCCTTT
TRBJ2-1	TRBD1	-	TRBV7-9	CASRGVTGISYNEQFF	TGTGCCAGCAGGGGGGTGACAGGGATCTCCTACAATGAGCAGTTCTTC
TRBJ2-5	-	-	TRBV18	CASSRGLQETQYF	TGTGCCAGCTCACGGGGGCTTCAAGAGACCCAGTACTTC
TRBJ1-1	TRBD1	-	TRBV5-1	CASSSGQGAYTEAFF	TGCGCCAGCAGCTCCGGACAGGGGGCATACACTGAAGCTTTCTTT